Following are 9 T cell receptor beta chains from one sample sequenced in a study of blood T cell repertoires in COVID-19. Assay used: immunoSEQ multiplex PCR; TCRdb lists only in-frame clones, some missing. Of approximately 170,000 clones listed, roughly 80% are singletons. Sequencing was carried out using peripheral blood. These receptors originate from a woman of 80 years or more with acute or convalescent COVID-19.

V usage is TRBV7-2 and J usage is TRBJ2-7, with TRBD2 as a possible D gene (7 bases). The ends were cut back, 1 base at V and 3 bases at J, with 13 bases in the middle. This CDR3 has 15 residues. The germline V gene encodes CDR1 SGHTA and CDR2 FQGNSA. The CDR3 here is CASSLVGGGNYEQYF. CDR3 nucleotide sequence: TGTGCCAGCAGCTTAGTTGGGGGGGGCAACTACGAGCAGTACTTC.

To note about this clone: The identical CDR3 is also encoded by other nucleotide sequences in the sample. DNA of the CDR3: TGTGCCAGCAGTCCCACGCGGGCGGGGGAGACCCAGTACTTC. Residues: CASSPTRAGETQYF. The chain uses TRBV7-6 and TRBJ2-5, with a weak D call TRBD2 (6 bases). Germline assignment: CDR1 SGHVS and CDR2 FNYEAQ. The V gene lost 6 bases and the J gene lost 5 bases, with 16 bases spanning the gap. The CDR3 totals 14 residues. Complete variable domain (other parts from reference TRBV7-6 and TRBJ2-5): GAGVSQSPRYKVTKRGQDVALRCDPISGHVSLYWYRQALGQGPEFLTYFNYEAQQDKSGLPNDRFSAERPEGSISTLTIQRTEQRDSAMYRCASSPTRAGETQYFGPGTRLLVL.

The chain uses TRBV7-2 and TRBJ1-5; TRBD1 is a possible D gene (6 bases). The CDR3 contains 16 residues. CDR1 and CDR2 (germline): SGHTA, FQGNSA. V gave up 0 bases and J gave up 2 bases, with 11 bases separating them. In nucleotides, the CDR3 is TGTGCCAGCAGCTTAGCAAGCACAGGGCGCAATCAGCCCCAGCATTTT. This encodes CASSLASTGRNQPQHF.

The genes are TRBV9 and TRBJ2-1, with a tentative D call TRBD2 (5 bases). Trimming pared 3 bases from V and 9 bases from J, leaving 13 bases between. The CDR3 contains 13 residues. The germline CDR1 and CDR2 sequences are SGDLS and YYNGEE. The CDR3 sequence: CASSGRASPEQFF. The CDR3 DNA sequence: TGTGCCAGCAGCGGGCGGGCATCCCCTGAGCAGTTCTTC.

The J gene is TRBJ2-7, the V gene TRBV2; 7 bases map to TRBD2. The V and J ends lost 5 bases and 5 bases, in that order; junction bases with no gene match: 15. CDR1 and CDR2 from the germline V gene are SNHLY and FYNNEI. The CDR3 loop spans 16 amino acids. CDR3 bases: TGTGCCAGCAGTACAATAGGGAGCGGGGAATCTAACGAGCAGTACTTC. Amino acids: CASSTIGSGESNEQYF.

The gene calls are TRBV9 and TRBJ2-2; 7 bases line up with TRBD1. Germline V gene sequence: CDR1 SGDLS, CDR2 YYNGEE. Trimming cost V 5 bases and J 6 bases; bases outside gene matches: 4. This CDR3 has 13 amino acids. The CDR3 is CASSIGQAGELFF. In nucleotides, the CDR3 is TGTGCCAGCAGTATAGGACAGGCCGGGGAGCTGTTTTTT.

The rearrangement joins TRBV11-2 to TRBJ1-1; no definite D call. V gave up 7 bases and J gave up 0 bases, with 12 bases separating them. Germline V lookup: CDR1 SGHAT, CDR2 FQNNGV. The CDR3 runs to 14 residues. CDR3 in amino acids: CASIRRTMNTEAFF. As DNA, the CDR3 is TGTGCCAGCATCCGGAGAACTATGAACACTGAAGCTTTCTTT.

The chain links TRBV19 to TRBJ1-5; no definite D call. Germline V gives CDR1 LNHDA, CDR2 SQIVND (reference sequence). V was shortened by 5 bases and J by 3 bases, with 11 bases between the two germline ends. The CDR3 runs to 14 residues. The CDR3 is CASSEYSDNQPQHF. The DNA of the CDR3 is TGTGCCAGTAGTGAATACAGTGACAATCAGCCCCAGCATTTT.

The rearrangement joins TRBV5-1 to TRBJ2-1; maybe TRBD1 (6 bases). The CDR3 has 16 residues. V was shortened by 2 bases and J by 0 bases, with 12 bases between the two germline ends. Per the germline V gene, CDR1 is SGHRS and CDR2 is YFSETQ. This CDR3 reads CASSFQGRSSYNEQFF. The CDR3 bases are TGCGCCAGCAGCTTTCAGGGGAGAAGCTCCTACAATGAGCAGTTCTTC.